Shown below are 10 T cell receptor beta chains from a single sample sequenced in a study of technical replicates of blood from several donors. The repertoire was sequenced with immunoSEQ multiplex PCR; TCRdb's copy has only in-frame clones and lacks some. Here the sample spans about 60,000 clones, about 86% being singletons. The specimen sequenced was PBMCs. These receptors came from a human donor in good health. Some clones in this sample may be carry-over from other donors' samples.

CDR3 nucleotide sequence: TGTGCCAGCAGTCCGACGGGGGCTGGAAACACCATATATTTT. Protein product: CASSPTGAGNTIYF. The V gene is TRBV7-2, the J gene TRBJ1-3, with D tentatively TRBD1 (5 bases). The CDR3 runs to 14 residues. CDR1 and CDR2 from the germline V gene are SGHTA and FQGNSA. Trimming removed 6 bases at V and 2 bases at J, with 11 bases between.

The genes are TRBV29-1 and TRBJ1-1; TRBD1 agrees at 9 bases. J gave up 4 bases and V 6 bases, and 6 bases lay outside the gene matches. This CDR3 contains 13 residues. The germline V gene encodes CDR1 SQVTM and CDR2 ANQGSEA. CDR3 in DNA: TGCAGCGTCACGGGACAGGGTCTCACTGAAGCTTTCTTT. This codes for CSVTGQGLTEAFF.

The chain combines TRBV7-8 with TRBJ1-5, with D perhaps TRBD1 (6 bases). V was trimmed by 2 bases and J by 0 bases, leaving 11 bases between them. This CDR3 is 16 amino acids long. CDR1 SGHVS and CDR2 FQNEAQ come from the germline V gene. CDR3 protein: CASSLLGRGSNQPQHF. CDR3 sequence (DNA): TGTGCCAGCAGCTTATTGGGCAGGGGTAGCAATCAGCCCCAGCATTTT.

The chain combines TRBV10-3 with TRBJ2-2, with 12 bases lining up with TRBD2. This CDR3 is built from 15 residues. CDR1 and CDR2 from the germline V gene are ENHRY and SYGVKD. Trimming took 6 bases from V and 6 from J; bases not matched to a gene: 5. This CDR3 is CAISPLAGGPGELFF. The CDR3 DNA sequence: TGTGCCATCAGCCCTCTAGCGGGGGGGCCCGGGGAGCTGTTTTTT.

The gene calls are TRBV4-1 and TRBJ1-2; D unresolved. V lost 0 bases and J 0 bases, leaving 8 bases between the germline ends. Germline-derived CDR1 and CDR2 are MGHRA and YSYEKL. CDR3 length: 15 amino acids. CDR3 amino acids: CASSQEITPNYGYTF. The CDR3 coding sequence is TGCGCCAGCAGCCAAGAGATCACACCTAACTATGGCTACACCTTC.

Here the CDR3 DNA reads TGCAGCGGGGTGCGGGACAGGGATTGGTTCTTC. This codes for CSGVRDRDWFF. This chain links TRBV29-1 with TRBJ2-1; 9 bases match TRBD1. J gave up 15 bases and V 7 bases, and 10 bases lay outside the gene matches. The CDR3 is made up of 11 amino acids. Per the germline V gene, CDR1 is SQVTM and CDR2 is ANQGSEA.

The CDR3 DNA reads TGTGCCAGCATCCTAACAGGGGGGAGGAACAATGAGCAGTTCTTC. As protein: CASILTGGRNNEQFF. V and J are TRBV7-2 and TRBJ2-1, with 8 bases matching TRBD1. The V and J ends lost 7 bases and 5 bases, in that order; junction bases with no gene match: 10. This CDR3 is 15 amino acids long. The germline V gene has CDR1 SGHTA and CDR2 FQGNSA.

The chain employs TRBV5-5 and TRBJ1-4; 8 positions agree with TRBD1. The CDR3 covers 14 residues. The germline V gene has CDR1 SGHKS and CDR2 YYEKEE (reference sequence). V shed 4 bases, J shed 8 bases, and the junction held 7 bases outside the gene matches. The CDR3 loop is CASSQPTGGEKLFF. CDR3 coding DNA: TGTGCCAGCAGCCAACCAACAGGGGGAGAAAAACTGTTTTTT.

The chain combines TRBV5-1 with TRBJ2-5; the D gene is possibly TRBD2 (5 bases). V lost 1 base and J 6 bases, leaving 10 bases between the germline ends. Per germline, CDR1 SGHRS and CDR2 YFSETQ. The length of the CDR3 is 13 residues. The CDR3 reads CASSLREHQTQYF. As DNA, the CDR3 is TGCGCCAGCAGCTTGCGGGAACACCAGACCCAGTACTTC.

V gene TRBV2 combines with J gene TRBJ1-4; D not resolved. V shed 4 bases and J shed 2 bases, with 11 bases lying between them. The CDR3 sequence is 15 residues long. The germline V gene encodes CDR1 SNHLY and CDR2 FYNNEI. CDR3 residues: CASSAFADTNEKLFF. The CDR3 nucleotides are TGTGCCAGCAGTGCATTTGCGGATACTAATGAAAAACTGTTTTTT.